This T cell receptor (beta chain) originates from a study of tumor and adjacent non-tumor tissue in lung cancer. No cell sorting was done before RNA was extracted from the tissue. More than 3 cm separated this lung sample from the edge of the tumor. For this clonotype: Germline is not matched at one junction end, which may reflect a read error.

Three rounds of nested PCR, following a modified ARM-PCR protocol, produced the TCRbeta library. TCRdb reanalysed the multiplex PCR reads using MiXCR and keeps one entry per CDR3 protein. The sample holds about 48,000 distinct CDR3 sequences, roughly 67% seen once. The sequenced material came from distant non-tumor lung tissue. The clonotype originates from a woman aged 70 to 79 with non-small cell lung cancer.

CDR3 in DNA: TGTGCCAGCGGTTTAGTGGGAGGGCCGAACACCGGGGAGTTGTTTTTT. This translates into CASGLVGGPNTGELFF. The chain links TRBV6-5 to TRBJ2-2; 7 bases agree with TRBD2. Germline V lookup: CDR1 MNHEY, CDR2 SVGAGI. The CDR3 covers 16 residues.